Sequencing of this TCR beta chain was carried out in a study of cytomegalovirus exposure and HLA in healthy donors. Primers: 60 Vbeta forward and 13 Jbeta reverse. Using immunoSEQ multiplex PCR, the repertoire was profiled, and TCRdb retains in-frame clones only, with some absent. The sample data list more than 50,000 clones. Germline V gene data show CDR1 as SEHNR and CDR2 as FQNEAQ (reference sequence). The length of the CDR3 is 14 residues. V lost 5 bases to trimming and J lost 0 bases, with 11 bases between them. The receptor was isolated from a man aged 45 to 65 in good health and CMV-seropositive. The sample comprised PBMCs. V and J are TRBV7-9 and TRBJ2-7; a possible D gene is TRBD2 (5 bases). The CDR3 DNA reads TGTGCCAGCAGCACAAGGACTGACTCCTACGAGCAGTACTTC. Amino acid sequence: CASSTRTDSYEQYF.